This is a list of T cell receptor beta chains from one sample in a study of blood T cell repertoires in COVID-19. Clones were sequenced by immunoSEQ multiplex PCR, and TCRdb holds only the in-frame ones, with some missing. The table includes 180,000 or so clones, 70% to 90% detected once. Sequenced material: peripheral blood. The receptors come from a woman younger than 45 with active or convalescent COVID-19. Both conserved end residues are trimmed from each CDR3. D genes are given only for firm matches.

len	v_gene	d_gene	CDR3aa
15	TRBV27	TRBD1	ASSHLVYGTENTEAF
13	TRBV7-2	NA	ASSSRGPSGNTIY
13	TRBV19	NA	ASNEGSGYQETQY
15	TRBV7-9	NA	ASRLQDSPEPLDEQF
14	TRBV7-8	TRBD1	ASSPGQGAFGLGAF
13	TRBV19	NA	ASSIVRVTNQPQH
13	TRBV19	NA	ASSIDREGLWKLF
15	TRBV27	TRBD1	ASSKGQGILLRTEAF
11	TRBV10-3	TRBD1	AISGTGGNGYT
11	TRBV7-7	TRBD1	ATRDRGPGELF
11	TRBV19	TRBD1	ASSRDRITEAF
14	TRBV11-2	TRBD1	ASTSPDRAPQAEAF
13	TRBV5-6	TRBD1	ASSLGGQGLETQY
12	TRBV19	TRBD1	ASIPGQGSRKLF
12	TRBV10-3	TRBD1	ATKGPGQVNGYT
12	TRBV5-1	NA	ASSLAPRNTEAF
12	TRBV5-4	NA	ASSRRQTNTEAF
11	TRBV30	TRBD1	AFAGDRDNEQF
14	TRBV24-1	TRBD1	ATSDLDRESARGYT
13	TRBV6-5	TRBD1	ASSYSGQGTYEQY
13	TRBV19	TRBD2	ASGGLAGGTDTQY
14	TRBV4-1	TRBD2	ASSRRLAGSTDTQY
14	TRBV28	TRBD2	ASILAGGEITDTQY
12	TRBV13	NA	ASSFQGRADTQY
14	TRBV10-1	NA	ASSESAGQKADTQY
17	TRBV7-9	TRBD2	ASSLPSGLAGVSYNEQF
12	TRBV9	TRBD1	ASSPGTGGSEAF
10	TRBV6-6	TRBD1	ASDRANYGYT
13	TRBV23-1	TRBD2	ASSQSGLAGCEQY
11	TRBV9	NA	ASSQDQGYEQY
11	TRBV29-1	TRBD1	SVEGQGDEKLF
13	TRBV9	NA	ASSVGSGTGNTIY
9	TRBV30	NA	ARGQTYGYT
12	TRBV7-8	TRBD1	ASSLTGVDYGYT
13	TRBV5-8	TRBD1	ASSSRDRGWETQY
13	TRBV6-5	TRBD1	ASSIRGDRLQPQH
14	TRBV18	NA	ASSPPRHTLTRIQY
14	TRBV6-5	TRBD1	ASSSQPGGGNTEAF
11	TRBV15	NA	ATSRENALEAF
14	TRBV27	NA	ASGEVMGARYNEQF
14	TRBV6-1	NA	ASSEMARGGAYEQY
14	TRBV7-8	NA	ASSASGGAKHQPQH
10	TRBV3-1/TRBV3-2	NA	ASSQTTGVQF
13	TRBV10-1	NA	ASSETPGANYGYT
13	TRBV27	NA	ASSLSGSFVYEQY
12	TRBV20-1	TRBD2	SASPGLAYNEQF
13	TRBV6-2/TRBV6-3	NA	ASSYSGGSYNEQF
12	TRBV25-1	TRBD1	ASSHRGGHTEAF
15	TRBV11-2	TRBD2	ASSPPLAGFNTGELF
14	TRBV28	TRBD2	ASSSTTSEDSYEQY
14	TRBV2	TRBD1	ASSGMTGGGTDTQY
11	TRBV12-5	NA	ASGSLPNYEQY
13	TRBV7-9	NA	ASSFTVAETYEQY
15	TRBV18	TRBD1	ASSPLGQVRMNTEAF
13	TRBV4-1	TRBD1	ASSSPGQGYNEQF
12	TRBV3-1/TRBV3-2	NA	ASSHGAVNTEAF
13	TRBV11-2	TRBD1	ASTSRRTGIYEQY
14	TRBV27	TRBD2	ASSLMAGASYNEQF
15	TRBV20-1	NA	SASFLGGEAMNTEAF